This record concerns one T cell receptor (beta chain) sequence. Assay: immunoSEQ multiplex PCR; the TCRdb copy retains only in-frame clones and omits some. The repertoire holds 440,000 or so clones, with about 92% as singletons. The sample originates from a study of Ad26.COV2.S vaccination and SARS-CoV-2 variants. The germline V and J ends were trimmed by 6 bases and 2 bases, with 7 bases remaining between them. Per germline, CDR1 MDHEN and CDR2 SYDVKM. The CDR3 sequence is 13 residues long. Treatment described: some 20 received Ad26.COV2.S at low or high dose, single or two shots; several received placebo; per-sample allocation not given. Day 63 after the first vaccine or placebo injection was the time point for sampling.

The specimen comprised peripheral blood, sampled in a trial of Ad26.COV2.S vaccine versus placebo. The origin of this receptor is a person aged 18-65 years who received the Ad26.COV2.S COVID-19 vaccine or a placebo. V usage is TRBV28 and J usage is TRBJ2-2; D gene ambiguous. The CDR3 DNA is TGTGCCAGCAGCCCATATAACACCGGGGAGCTGTTTTTT. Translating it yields CASSPYNTGELFF.